This TCR beta chain was retrieved from a study of T-cell reconstitution after alpha-beta-depleted transplantation in children. CDR1 and CDR2 (germline): SEHNR, FQNEAQ (reference sequence). V was trimmed by 6 bases and J by 7 bases, leaving 10 bases between them. The length of the CDR3 is 13 residues. Preparing the TCRbeta library involved the use of unique molecular identifiers. TCRdb reprocessed the PCR reads with MiXCR, giving one entry per CDR3 protein. The sample consists of around 700,000 distinct CDR3 sequences, around 14% of them appearing once. Ten or more counts support this clonotype. The chain has TRBV7-9 and TRBJ1-6; unclear D gene. Source: PBMCs, taken before TCRalphabeta/CD19-depleted stem cell transplant. The clonotype originates from a girl aged 2-10 years with congenital amegakaryocytic thrombocytopenia, due to receive a stem cell transplant. The CDR3: CASSIGYNSPLHF. The CDR3 DNA sequence: TGTGCCAGCAGTATCGGTTACAATTCACCCCTCCACTTT.